The sequence of this T cell receptor (beta chain) was determined in a study of blood T cell repertoires in COVID-19. The data were produced by immunoSEQ multiplex PCR, yet TCRdb's version contains in-frame clones alone and is incomplete. The repertoire holds over 200,000 clones, about 90% seen once, with under 2.5% in the top ten. With 4 bases clipped from V and 0 bases from J, the junction kept 2 bases outside the gene matches. The CDR3 totals 15 residues. Germline V CDR1 and CDR2: SGHNT, YYREEE (reference sequence). This chain links TRBV5-4 with TRBJ2-5; 11 positions match TRBD2. What was sequenced was peripheral blood. This TCR came from a man in his forties or fifties with active or convalescent COVID-19. This CDR3 is CASSPLAGDQETQYF. The CDR3 bases are TGTGCCAGCAGCCCACTAGCGGGGGACCAAGAGACCCAGTACTTC. Complete variable domain (other parts from reference TRBV5-4 and TRBJ2-5): ETGVTQSPTHLIKTRGQQVTLRCSSQSGHNTVSWYQQALGQGPQFIFQYYREEENGRGNFPPRFSGLQFPNYSSELNVNALELDDSALYLCASSPLAGDQETQYFGPGTRLLVL.